These 7 T cell receptor beta chains originate from one sample sequenced in a study. TCRdb fed the RT-PCR reads into MiXCR, producing one record per CDR3 protein. The top ten hold around 3.3% of the sample, which has about 680,000 distinct CDR3 sequences, approximately 15% seen once. Sequenced: memory CD4+ T cells from blood. These receptors all come from a female donor in good health, serving as a healthy control.

This clonotype was detected ten times or more. The J gene is TRBJ1-6, the V gene TRBV9, with D possibly TRBD1 on 5 matching bases. Germline V CDR1 and CDR2: SGDLS, YYNGEE. V lost 0 bases and J 10 bases, leaving 14 bases between the germline ends. The CDR3 contains 15 residues. CDR3 coding DNA: TGTGCCAGCAGCGTAGACCAGGTGAGGGGATCACCCCTCCACTTT. Protein: CASSVDQVRGSPLHF.

This clonotype was found many times. Its ends do not fully match the called genes, so a read error is possible. The chain links TRBV6-5 to TRBJ2-1, with D perhaps matching TRBD2 (6 bases). The length of the CDR3 is 13 residues. Per the germline V gene, CDR1 is MNHEY and CDR2 is SVGAGI. CDR3 sequence reads: CASSTPDYYEQFF. DNA of the CDR3: TGTGCCAGCAGTACTCCGGACTACTATGAGCAGTTCTTC.

The V call is TRBV9, the J call TRBJ2-5, with D tentatively TRBD2 (5 bases). Trimming took off 0 bases at V and 4 bases at J, with 16 bases between the two ends. Per germline, CDR1 SGDLS and CDR2 YYNGEE. CDR3 length: 16 residues. In nucleotides, the CDR3 is TGTGCCAGCAGCGTAGATGCGGGTTCGGGTCTAGAGACCCAGTACTTC. It encodes CASSVDAGSGLETQYF.

The chain carries TRBV11-2 and TRBJ2-5, with a possible D match to TRBD1 (5 bases). V lost 5 bases and J 0 bases, leaving 10 bases between the germline ends. The CDR3 contains 14 residues. Germline-derived CDR1 and CDR2 are SGHAT and FQNNGV. CDR3 in DNA: TGTGCCAGCAGCCCCAGGGCTAACCAAGAGACCCAGTACTTC. Its protein is CASSPRANQETQYF. The variable domain in full, with the rest retrieved from reference TRBV11-2 and TRBJ2-5, is EAGVAQSPRYKIIEKRQSVAFWCNPISGHATLYWYQQILGQGPKLLIQFQNNGVVDDSQLPKDRFSAERLKGVDSTLKIQPAKLEDSAVYLCASSPRANQETQYFGPGTRLLVL.

At least ten counts were recorded for this clonotype. The chain joins TRBV20-1 to TRBJ1-5; 8 nucleotides align to TRBD1. CDR1 and CDR2 (germline): DFQATT, SNEGSKA (reference sequence). V gave up 2 bases and J gave up 4 bases; unmatched junction bases: 4. The CDR3 is made up of 14 amino acids. CDR3 DNA sequence: TGCAGTGCTAGACAGGGGGCTTGGAATCAGCCCCAGCATTTT. Protein: CSARQGAWNQPQHF.

This sequence joins TRBV10-3 and TRBJ2-1, with D maybe TRBD2 (7 bases). CDR1 and CDR2 (germline): ENHRY, SYGVKD. This CDR3 region has 14 residues. The V gene lost 10 bases and the J gene lost 0 bases, with 13 bases spanning the gap. CDR3 sequence (DNA): TGTGCCACCCAAGGGGGGGACTCCTACAATGAGCAGTTCTTC. This translates into CATQGGDSYNEQFF.

This clonotype was detected only a few times. This chain uses TRBV5-6 with TRBJ1-5; D might be TRBD1 (5 bases). Trimming pared 4 bases from V and 5 bases from J, leaving 13 bases between. Germline CDR1 SGHDT, CDR2 YYEEEE. CDR3 size: 14 residues. The CDR3 sequence: CASSPKGGDQPQHF. The CDR3, as DNA: TGTGCCAGCAGCCCGAAAGGAGGGGATCAGCCCCAGCATTTT. The complete variable domain, with remaining parts taken from reference TRBV5-6 and TRBJ1-5, reads DAGVTQSPTHLIKTRGQQVTLRCSPKSGHDTVSWYQQALGQGPQFIFQYYEEEERQRGNFPDRFSGHQFPNYSSELNVNALLLGDSALYLCASSPKGGDQPQHFGDGTRLSIL.